The rows below give T cell receptor beta chains drawn from one sample of a study of T cell responses to AZD1222 COVID-19 vaccine. Some clones are missing from TCRdb's copy, which holds only in-frame ones; the method was immunoSEQ multiplex PCR. The sample contains over 150,000 clones, approximately 86% of which appear only once. Sequencing was performed on peripheral blood, taken 28 days after the second AZD1222 dose. The receptors here all came from an adult who received the AZD1222 COVID-19 vaccine. Each CDR3 is given with its conserved first and last residue. D genes are given only for firm matches. The size field is filled for only some rows; it gives once, few, many or a size class.

>16|TRBJ1-1|TRBV6-2/TRBV6-3|NA|TRBD1
CASSYTTGGLNTEAFF
TGTGCCAGCAGTTACACAACAGGGGGCCTTAACACTGAAGCTTTCTTT
>17|TRBJ2-1|TRBV7-2|NA|TRBD2
CASSISSGGTFSNEQFF
TGTGCCAGCAGCATCTCTAGCGGGGGGACTTTCTCCAATGAGCAGTTCTTC
>15|TRBJ2-1|TRBV7-2|NA|TRBD2
CASSLGTSGYNEQFF
TGTGCCAGCAGCTTAGGAACTAGCGGATACAATGAGCAGTTCTTC
>14|TRBJ1-1|TRBV28|once|NA
CASSLIQENTEAFF
TGTGCCAGCAGTTTGATTCAGGAGAACACTGAAGCTTTCTTT
>18|TRBJ2-6|TRBV11-2|NA|TRBD1
CASSPRDRDFSGANVLTF
TGTGCCAGCAGCCCCCGGGACAGGGACTTCTCTGGGGCCAACGTCCTGACTTTC
>15|TRBJ2-2|TRBV9|NA|NA
CASSVAVGAEGELFF
TGTGCCAGCAGCGTAGCTGTGGGGGCGGAAGGGGAGCTGTTTTTT
>16|TRBJ1-3|TRBV28|NA|TRBD1
CASSSRQGFSGNTIYF
TGTGCCAGCAGTTCCCGACAGGGGTTCTCTGGAAACACCATATATTTT
>13|TRBJ1-2|TRBV10-3|NA|NA
CAISAGDFYGYTF
TGTGCCATCAGTGCCGGCGATTTCTATGGCTACACCTTC
>13|TRBJ2-7|TRBV5-1|NA|NA
CASSLTENYEQYF
TGCGCCAGCAGCTTAACAGAGAACTACGAGCAGTACTTC
>14|TRBJ2-2|TRBV5-4|NA|NA
CASSLGQGYGELFF
TGTGCCAGCAGCTTGGGGCAGGGGTACGGGGAGCTGTTTTTT
>18|TRBJ2-5|TRBV6-2/TRBV6-3|NA|NA
CASSYEGAVLAVQETQYF
TGTGCCAGCAGTTATGAGGGGGCCGTACTAGCGGTACAAGAGACCCAGTACTTC
>15|TRBJ2-1|TRBV7-2|NA|NA
CASSQIGGGSNEQFF
TGTGCCAGCAGCCAAATAGGGGGCGGGAGCAATGAGCAGTTCTTC
>14|TRBJ2-7|TRBV10-2|NA|TRBD1
CASRGTGAPYEQYF
TGCGCCAGCAGAGGGACAGGGGCTCCATACGAGCAGTACTTC
>13|TRBJ1-2|TRBV5-1|NA|NA
CASSPGRLYGYTF
TGCGCCAGCAGCCCCGGACGACTCTATGGCTACACCTTC
>14|TRBJ2-3|TRBV4-2|NA|NA
CASSQVLGTDTQYF
TGTGCCAGCAGCCAAGTACTCGGTACAGATACGCAGTATTTT
>16|TRBJ1-1|TRBV11-2|NA|NA
CASSLDLGFGNTEAFF
TGTGCCAGCAGCTTAGATTTGGGGTTCGGGAACACTGAAGCTTTCTTT
>14|TRBJ2-1|TRBV3-1/TRBV3-2|NA|NA
CASSAVHQGNEQFF
TGTGCCAGCAGCGCCGTTCACCAAGGCAATGAGCAGTTCTTC
>16|TRBJ2-1|TRBV5-1|NA|NA
CASSFGQVLFPNEQFF
TGCGCCAGCAGCTTCGGGCAGGTCCTCTTCCCCAATGAGCAGTTCTTC
>13|TRBJ2-2|TRBV15|NA|NA
CATSRVPTGELFF
TGTGCCACCAGCAGAGTCCCTACCGGGGAGCTGTTTTTT
>12|TRBJ1-2|TRBV28|NA|NA
CASSSIGDGYTF
TGTGCCAGCAGTTCCATTGGGGATGGCTACACCTTC
>11|TRBJ2-5|TRBV10-3|NA|TRBD1
CATRQGETQYF
TGTGCCACCAGACAGGGGGAGACCCAGTACTTC
>16|TRBJ1-1|TRBV3-1/TRBV3-2|NA|NA
CASSQERRVMNTEAFF
TGTGCCAGCAGCCAAGAACGCAGGGTCATGAACACTGAAGCTTTCTTT
>13|TRBJ2-1|TRBV7-6|once|TRBD2
CASSSSGRYEQFF
TGTGCCAGCAGCTCTAGCGGCAGGTATGAGCAGTTCTTC
>14|TRBJ1-1|TRBV7-2|NA|NA
CASSLLQRNTEAFF
TGTGCCAGCAGCTTATTACAGCGAAACACTGAAGCTTTCTTT
>14|TRBJ1-1|TRBV28|NA|NA
CASSLTRMNTEAFF
TGTGCCAGCAGTTTAACAAGGATGAACACTGAAGCTTTCTTT
>16|TRBJ2-1|TRBV18|NA|NA
CASSPVSGISYNEQFF
TGTGCCAGCTCACCAGTCAGTGGGATATCCTACAATGAGCAGTTCTTC
>15|TRBJ1-5|TRBV21-1|NA|NA
CASNLADRGDQPQHF
TGTGCCAGCAACCTGGCCGACAGGGGGGACCAGCCCCAGCATTTT
>15|TRBJ1-4|TRBV2|NA|NA
CASSEAASDRAQLFF
TGTGCCAGCAGTGAAGCGGCCTCGGACCGCGCTCAACTGTTTTTT
>14|TRBJ2-1|TRBV7-8|once|NA
CASSIRDDYNEQFF
TGTGCCAGCAGCATTCGGGACGATTACAATGAGCAGTTCTTC
>16|TRBJ2-2|TRBV15|NA|NA
CATSRDPQSNTGELFF
TGTGCCACCAGCAGAGATCCCCAGTCAAACACCGGGGAGCTGTTTTTT
>13|TRBJ2-5|TRBV7-2|NA|NA
CASSLSVTETQYF
TGTGCCAGCAGCTTGAGCGTGACTGAGACCCAGTACTTC
>16|TRBJ1-2|TRBV27|NA|TRBD1
CASSLSQTGAYYGYTF
TGTGCCAGCAGTTTATCACAGACAGGGGCCTACTATGGCTACACCTTC
>13|TRBJ2-3|TRBV19|NA|TRBD2
CASRLAGRDTQYF
TGTGCCAGTAGGCTAGCGGGGAGAGATACGCAGTATTTT
>15|TRBJ1-4|TRBV28|NA|NA
CASSSSLATNEKLFF
TGTGCCAGCAGTTCCTCTCTTGCAACTAATGAAAAACTGTTTTTT
>17|TRBJ1-2|TRBV6-1|NA|NA
CASSEAPTNAGNYGYTF
TGTGCCAGCAGTGAAGCGCCGACAAACGCTGGGAACTATGGCTACACCTTC
>15|TRBJ2-2|TRBV11-3|few|NA
CASSETGINTGELFF
TGTGCCAGCAGCGAGACCGGGATCAACACCGGGGAGCTGTTTTTT
>17|TRBJ1-1|TRBV4-1|NA|TRBD1
CASSQTGFRTRGAEAFF
TGCGCCAGCAGCCAGACAGGGTTTCGAACCCGGGGGGCTGAAGCTTTCTTT
>17|TRBJ2-3|TRBV19|once|NA
CASSKLTQPRATDTQYF
TGTGCCAGTAGCAAATTAACACAGCCTCGGGCTACAGATACGCAGTATTTT
>19|TRBJ2-5|TRBV3-1/TRBV3-2|NA|TRBD1
CASSPHLGQGRLSLETQYF
TGTGCCAGCAGCCCTCATCTGGGACAGGGTAGATTATCATTAGAGACCCAGTACTTC
>12|TRBJ1-1|TRBV12-3/TRBV12-4|NA|NA
CASSLAPVGAFF
TGTGCCAGCAGTTTAGCCCCGGTGGGAGCTTTCTTT
>16|TRBJ2-7|TRBV6-2/TRBV6-3|medium-sized|TRBD1
CASSYSTGGVGYEQYF
TGTGCCAGCAGTTATTCGACAGGGGGAGTAGGCTACGAGCAGTACTTC
>16|TRBJ1-4|TRBV12-5|once|NA
CASGLVQGPGVEKLFF
TGTGCTAGTGGTTTGGTACAGGGCCCGGGGGTTGAAAAACTGTTTTTT
>16|TRBJ2-2|TRBV5-1|NA|TRBD2
CASSKGLAGTTGELFF
TGCGCCAGCAGCAAGGGACTAGCGGGGACCACCGGGGAGCTGTTTTTT
>13|TRBJ1-6|TRBV25-1|few|NA
CASSESNHSPLHF
TGTGCCAGCAGTGAATCGAATCATTCACCCCTCCACTTT
>16|TRBJ2-3|TRBV5-1|NA|TRBD1
CASRLPRQGRSDTQYF
TGCGCCAGCAGGCTGCCCAGACAGGGGAGATCAGATACGCAGTATTTT
>15|TRBJ2-3|TRBV6-5|NA|TRBD1
CATTGTGYNQDTQYF
TGTGCCACGACCGGGACAGGGTACAATCAAGATACGCAGTATTTT
>14|TRBJ1-6|TRBV7-9|NA|NA
CASSSDQNYSPLHF
TGTGCCAGCAGCTCCGACCAAAACTATTCACCCCTCCACTTT
>15|TRBJ2-7|TRBV3-1/TRBV3-2|NA|NA
CASSQGRGIAYEQYF
TGTGCCAGCAGCCAAGGGAGGGGGATCGCGTACGAGCAGTACTTC
>13|TRBJ1-2|TRBV20-1|NA|NA
CSASVVEGGGYTF
TGCAGTGCTAGTGTGGTTGAGGGGGGAGGCTACACCTTC